The rows below give T cell receptor beta chains drawn from one sample of a study of cytomegalovirus exposure and HLA in healthy donors. This table comes from immunoSEQ multiplex PCR, and its TCRdb copy is limited to in-frame clones, with some not included. The table shows 150,000 to 200,000 clones, with about 89% occurring only once. The material sequenced was PBMCs. The receptors originated from a woman aged 18-30 years in good health and CMV-seropositive. Both conserved end residues are part of each CDR3. The D gene is left open where the match is weak. Size tells how often a clone was seen (once, few, many) or the class of an expanded clone, and some rows leave it out.

. | TRBJ2-5 | . | 13 | TRBV4-2 | CASSPLHQETQYF | TGTGCCAGCAGCCCTCTACACCAAGAGACCCAGTACTTC
TRBD2 | TRBJ2-3 | once | 13 | TRBV27 | CASASGGRDTQYF | TGTGCCAGTGCTAGCGGGGGGAGGGATACGCAGTATTTT
TRBD1 | TRBJ1-2 | . | 15 | TRBV27 | CASRPGQGAFYGYTF | TGTGCCAGCAGACCGGGACAGGGGGCTTTCTATGGCTACACCTTC
. | TRBJ2-1 | . | 14 | TRBV12-5 | CASGSLASYNEQFF | TGTGCTAGTGGTTCCCTAGCCAGCTACAATGAGCAGTTCTTC
. | TRBJ2-7 | . | 12 | TRBV28 | CASSLDQGEQYF | TGTGCCAGCAGTTTAGATCAGGGGGAGCAGTACTTC
TRBD1 | TRBJ2-7 | . | 13 | TRBV11-2 | CASSRTGAYEQYF | TGTGCCAGCAGCAGAACAGGGGCCTACGAGCAGTACTTC
TRBD1 | TRBJ1-1 | . | 13 | TRBV29-1 | CSVRDRGGWEAFF | TGCAGCGTTCGCGACAGGGGTGGGTGGGAAGCTTTCTTT
TRBD1 | TRBJ2-1 | . | 15 | TRBV7-2 | CASSPRTGLRNEQFF | TGTGCCAGCAGCCCCAGGACAGGGCTTAGGAATGAGCAGTTCTTC
. | TRBJ2-7 | . | 13 | TRBV28 | CASGSLERYEQYF | TGTGCCAGCGGATCTCTCGAGCGGTACGAGCAGTACTTC
. | TRBJ2-7 | . | 14 | TRBV7-2 | CASSFTRQAYEQYF | TGTGCCAGCAGCTTCACCAGGCAGGCCTACGAGCAGTACTTC
. | TRBJ1-1 | . | 13 | TRBV11-3 | CASSPTANTEAFF | TGTGCCAGCAGCCCGACAGCTAACACTGAAGCTTTCTTT
. | TRBJ2-3 | . | 15 | TRBV2 | CASSEAQTATDTQYF | TGTGCCAGCAGTGAAGCGCAAACAGCCACAGATACGCAGTATTTT
TRBD1 | TRBJ1-1 | . | 17 | TRBV28 | CASTTLGTGALDTEAFF | TGTGCCAGCACCACCTTGGGGACAGGAGCGTTGGACACTGAAGCTTTCTTT
. | TRBJ1-6 | . | 16 | TRBV19 | CASSVLGSSYNSPLHF | TGTGCCAGTAGTGTTCTGGGGAGCTCCTATAATTCACCCCTCCACTTT
. | TRBJ2-6 | . | 19 | TRBV11-3 | CASSFRRQVRSSGANVLTF | TGTGCCAGCAGCTTCCGAAGACAGGTGAGAAGCTCTGGGGCCAACGTCCTGACTTTC
. | TRBJ1-5 | . | 12 | TRBV14 | CASSQGSQPQHF | TGTGCCAGCAGCCAAGGGAGTCAGCCCCAGCATTTT
TRBD2 | TRBJ2-7 | . | 15 | TRBV6-1 | CASTQLAGASYEQYF | TGTGCCAGCACCCAACTAGCGGGCGCCAGCTACGAGCAGTACTTC